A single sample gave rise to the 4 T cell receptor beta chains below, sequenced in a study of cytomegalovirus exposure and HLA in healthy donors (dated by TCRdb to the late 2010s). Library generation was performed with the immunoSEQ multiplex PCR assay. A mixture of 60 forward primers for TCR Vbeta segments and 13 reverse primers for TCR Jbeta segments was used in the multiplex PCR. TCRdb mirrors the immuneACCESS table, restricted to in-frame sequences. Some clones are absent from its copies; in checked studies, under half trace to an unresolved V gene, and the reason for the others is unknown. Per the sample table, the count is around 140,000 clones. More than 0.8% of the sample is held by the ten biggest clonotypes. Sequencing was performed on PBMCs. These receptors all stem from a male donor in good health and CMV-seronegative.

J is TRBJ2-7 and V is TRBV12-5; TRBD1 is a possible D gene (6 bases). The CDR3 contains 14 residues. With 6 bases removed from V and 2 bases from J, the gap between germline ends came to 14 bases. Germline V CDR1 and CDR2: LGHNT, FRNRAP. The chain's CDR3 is CASGNNRAAYEQYF. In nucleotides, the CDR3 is TGTGCTAGTGGGAACAACAGGGCCGCCTACGAGCAGTACTTC.

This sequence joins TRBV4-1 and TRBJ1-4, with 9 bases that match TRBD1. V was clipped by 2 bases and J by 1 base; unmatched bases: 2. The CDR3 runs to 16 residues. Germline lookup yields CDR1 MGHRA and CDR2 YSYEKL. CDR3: CASSQLGQGTNEKLFF. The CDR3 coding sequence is TGCGCCAGCAGCCAACTGGGACAGGGAACTAATGAAAAACTGTTTTTT.

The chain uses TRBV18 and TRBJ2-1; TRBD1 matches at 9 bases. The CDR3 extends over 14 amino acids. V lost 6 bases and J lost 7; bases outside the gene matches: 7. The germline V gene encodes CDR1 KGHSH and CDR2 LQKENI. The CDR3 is CASSIQGAFNEQFF. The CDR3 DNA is TGTGCCAGCTCTATACAGGGGGCGTTTAATGAGCAGTTCTTC.

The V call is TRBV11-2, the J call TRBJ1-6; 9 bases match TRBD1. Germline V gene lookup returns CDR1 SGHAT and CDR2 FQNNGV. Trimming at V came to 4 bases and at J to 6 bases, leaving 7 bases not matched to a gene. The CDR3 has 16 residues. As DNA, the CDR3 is TGTGCCAGCAGCTCCGCCCCGGGACAGGGTAATTCACCCCTCCACTTT. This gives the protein CASSSAPGQGNSPLHF.